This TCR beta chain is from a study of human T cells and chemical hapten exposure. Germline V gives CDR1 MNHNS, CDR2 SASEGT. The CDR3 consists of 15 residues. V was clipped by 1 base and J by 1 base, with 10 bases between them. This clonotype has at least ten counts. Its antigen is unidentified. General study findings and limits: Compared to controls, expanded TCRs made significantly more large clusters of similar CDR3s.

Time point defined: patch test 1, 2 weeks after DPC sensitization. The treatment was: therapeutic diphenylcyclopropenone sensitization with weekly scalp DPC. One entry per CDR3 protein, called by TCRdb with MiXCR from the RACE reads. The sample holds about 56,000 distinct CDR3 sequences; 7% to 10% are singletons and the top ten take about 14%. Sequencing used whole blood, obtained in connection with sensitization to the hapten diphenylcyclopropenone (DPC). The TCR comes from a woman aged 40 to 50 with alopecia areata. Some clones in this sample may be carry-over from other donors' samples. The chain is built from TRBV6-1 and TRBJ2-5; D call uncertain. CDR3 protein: CASSEGGSFQETQYF. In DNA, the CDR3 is TGTGCCAGCAGTGAAGGGGGAAGTTTCCAAGAGACCCAGTACTTC.